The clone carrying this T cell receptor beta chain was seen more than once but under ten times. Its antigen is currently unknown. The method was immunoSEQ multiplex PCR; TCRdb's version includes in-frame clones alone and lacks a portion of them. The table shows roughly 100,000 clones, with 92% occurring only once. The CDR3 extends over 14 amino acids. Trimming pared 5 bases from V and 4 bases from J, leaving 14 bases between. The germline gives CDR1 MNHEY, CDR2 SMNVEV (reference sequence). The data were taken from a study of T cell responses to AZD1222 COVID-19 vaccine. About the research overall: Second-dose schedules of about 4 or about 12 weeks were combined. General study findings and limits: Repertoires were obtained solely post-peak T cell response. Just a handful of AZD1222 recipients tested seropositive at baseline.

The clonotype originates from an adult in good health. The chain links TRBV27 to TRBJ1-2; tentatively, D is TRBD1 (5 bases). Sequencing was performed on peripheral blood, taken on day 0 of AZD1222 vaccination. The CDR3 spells CASSPGDRFYGYTF. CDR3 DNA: TGTGCCAGCAGTCCAGGCGACAGATTCTATGGCTACACCTTC.